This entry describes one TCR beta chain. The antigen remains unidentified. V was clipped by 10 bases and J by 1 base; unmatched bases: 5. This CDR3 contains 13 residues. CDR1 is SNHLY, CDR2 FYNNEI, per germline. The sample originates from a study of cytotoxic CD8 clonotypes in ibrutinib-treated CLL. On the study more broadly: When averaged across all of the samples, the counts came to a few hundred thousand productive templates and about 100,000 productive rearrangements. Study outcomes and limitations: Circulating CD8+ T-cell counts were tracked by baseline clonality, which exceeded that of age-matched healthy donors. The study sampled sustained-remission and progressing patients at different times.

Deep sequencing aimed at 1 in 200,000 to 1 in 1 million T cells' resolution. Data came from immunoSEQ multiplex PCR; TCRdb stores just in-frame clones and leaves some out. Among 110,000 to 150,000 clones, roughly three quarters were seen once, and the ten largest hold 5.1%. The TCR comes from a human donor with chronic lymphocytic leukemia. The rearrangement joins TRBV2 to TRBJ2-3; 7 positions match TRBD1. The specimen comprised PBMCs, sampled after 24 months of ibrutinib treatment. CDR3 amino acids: CANRQGRTDTQYF. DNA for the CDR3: TGTGCCAACAGACAGGGTCGCACAGATACGCAGTATTTT.